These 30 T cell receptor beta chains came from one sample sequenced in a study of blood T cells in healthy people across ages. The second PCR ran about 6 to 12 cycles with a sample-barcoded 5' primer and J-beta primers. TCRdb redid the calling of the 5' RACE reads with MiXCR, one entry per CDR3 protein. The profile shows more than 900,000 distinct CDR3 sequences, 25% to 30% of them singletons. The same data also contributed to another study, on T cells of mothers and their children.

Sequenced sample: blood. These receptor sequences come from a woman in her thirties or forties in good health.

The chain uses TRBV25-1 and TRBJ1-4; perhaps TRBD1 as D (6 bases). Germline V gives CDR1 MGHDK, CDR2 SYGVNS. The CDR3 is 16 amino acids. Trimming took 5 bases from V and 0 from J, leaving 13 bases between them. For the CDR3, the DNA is TGTGCCAGCAGTCTAGGACAGCGAGCAACTAATGAAAAACTGTTTTTT. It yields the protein CASSLGQRATNEKLFF.

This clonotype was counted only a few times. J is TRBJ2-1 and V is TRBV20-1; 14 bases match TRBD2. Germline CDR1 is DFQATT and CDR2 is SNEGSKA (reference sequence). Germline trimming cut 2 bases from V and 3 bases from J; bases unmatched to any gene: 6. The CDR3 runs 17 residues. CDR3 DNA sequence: TGCAGTGCTAGACAAGGACTAGCGGGGGGAATCTACAATGAGCAGTTCTTC. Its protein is CSARQGLAGGIYNEQFF.

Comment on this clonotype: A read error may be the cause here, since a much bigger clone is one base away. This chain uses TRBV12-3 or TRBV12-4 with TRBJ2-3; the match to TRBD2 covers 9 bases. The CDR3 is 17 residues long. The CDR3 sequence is CTSSLSAGGTSTDTQYF. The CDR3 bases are TGTACCAGCAGTTTGTCGGCGGGGGGGACCAGCACAGATACGCAGTATTTT.

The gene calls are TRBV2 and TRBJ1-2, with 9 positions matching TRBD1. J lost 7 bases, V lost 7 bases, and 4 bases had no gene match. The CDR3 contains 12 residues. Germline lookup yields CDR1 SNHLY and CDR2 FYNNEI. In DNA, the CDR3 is TGTGCCAGCACCTTGGACAGGGGTGGCTACACCTTC. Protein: CASTLDRGGYTF.

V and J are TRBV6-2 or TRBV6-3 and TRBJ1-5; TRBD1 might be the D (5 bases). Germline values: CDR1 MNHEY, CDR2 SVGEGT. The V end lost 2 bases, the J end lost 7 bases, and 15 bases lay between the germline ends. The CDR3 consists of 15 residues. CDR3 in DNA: TGTGCCAGCAGTTACCAGGACCCGGGACGCCAGCCCCAGCATTTT. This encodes CASSYQDPGRQPQHF.

The CDR3: CASSRAGQGNQPQHF. The CDR3 DNA reads as TGTGCCAGTAGTAGGGCGGGACAAGGCAATCAGCCCCAGCATTTT. This rearrangement joins TRBV19 to TRBJ1-5; D is possibly TRBD1 (6 bases). The CDR3 consists of 15 residues. Germline CDR1 LNHDA, CDR2 SQIVND (reference sequence). V was trimmed by 4 bases and J by 2 bases, leaving 12 bases between them.

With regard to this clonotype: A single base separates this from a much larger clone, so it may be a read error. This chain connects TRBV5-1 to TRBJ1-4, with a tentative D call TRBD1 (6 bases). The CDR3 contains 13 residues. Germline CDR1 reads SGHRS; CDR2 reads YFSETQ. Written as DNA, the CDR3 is TGCGCCAGCGGCTTAAATGACAGGGAAAAACTGTTTTTT. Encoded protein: CASGLNDREKLFF.

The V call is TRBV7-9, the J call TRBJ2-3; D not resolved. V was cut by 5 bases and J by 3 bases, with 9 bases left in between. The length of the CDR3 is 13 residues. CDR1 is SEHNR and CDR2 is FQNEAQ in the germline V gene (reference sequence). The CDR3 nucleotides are TGTGCCAGCAGCCCATCCTGGACAGATACGCAGTATTTT. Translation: CASSPSWTDTQYF.

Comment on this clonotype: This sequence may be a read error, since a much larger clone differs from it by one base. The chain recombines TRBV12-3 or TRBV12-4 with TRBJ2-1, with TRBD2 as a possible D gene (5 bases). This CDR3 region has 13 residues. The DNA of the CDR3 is TGTGCCAGGAGTTTAAACCCGGGAAATGAGCAGTTCTTC. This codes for CARSLNPGNEQFF.

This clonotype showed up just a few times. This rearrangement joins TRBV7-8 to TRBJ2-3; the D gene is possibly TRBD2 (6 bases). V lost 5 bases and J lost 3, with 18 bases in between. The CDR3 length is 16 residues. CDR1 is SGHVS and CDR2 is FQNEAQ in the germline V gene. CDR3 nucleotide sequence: TGTGCCAGCAGCCCGAAGGAGGGGAGTTTGACAGATACGCAGTATTTT. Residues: CASSPKEGSLTDTQYF. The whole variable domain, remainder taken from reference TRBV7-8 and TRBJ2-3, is GAGVSQSPRYKVAKRGQDVALRCDPISGHVSLFWYQQALGQGPEFLTYFQNEAQLDKSGLPSDRFFAERPEGSVSTLKIQRTQQEDSAVYLCASSPKEGSLTDTQYFGPGTRLTVL.

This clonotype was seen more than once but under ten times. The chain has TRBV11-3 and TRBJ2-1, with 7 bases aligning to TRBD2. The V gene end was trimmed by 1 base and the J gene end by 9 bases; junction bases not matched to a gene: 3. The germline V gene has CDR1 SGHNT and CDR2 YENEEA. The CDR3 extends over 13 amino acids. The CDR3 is CASSLGAGSEQFF. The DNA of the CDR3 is TGTGCCAGCAGCTTAGGAGCGGGGTCTGAGCAGTTCTTC. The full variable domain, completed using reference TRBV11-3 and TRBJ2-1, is EAGVVQSPRYKIIEKKQPVAFWCNPISGHNTLYWYLQNLGQGPELLIRYENEEAVDDSQLPKDRFSAERLKGVDSTLKIQPAELGDSAVYLCASSLGAGSEQFFGPGTRLTVL.

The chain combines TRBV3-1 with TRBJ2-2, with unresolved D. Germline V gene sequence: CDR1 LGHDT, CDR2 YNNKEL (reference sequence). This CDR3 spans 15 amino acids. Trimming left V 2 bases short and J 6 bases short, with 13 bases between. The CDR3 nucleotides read TGTGCCAGCAGCCAACGGTCTGCGAGCGCCGGGGAGCTGTTTTTT. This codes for CASSQRSASAGELFF.

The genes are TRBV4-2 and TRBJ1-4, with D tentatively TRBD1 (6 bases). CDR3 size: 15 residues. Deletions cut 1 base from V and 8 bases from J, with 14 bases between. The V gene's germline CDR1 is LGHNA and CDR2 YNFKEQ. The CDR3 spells CASSQVGTREEKLFF. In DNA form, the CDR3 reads TGTGCCAGCAGCCAAGTGGGGACAAGAGAGGAAAAACTGTTTTTT.

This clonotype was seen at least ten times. The CDR3 region has the DNA TGTGCCAGCAGCTTAGCCAAGTGGAACTATGGCTACACCTTC. Amino acid sequence: CASSLAKWNYGYTF. The chain is built from TRBV7-2 and TRBJ1-2; D not certain. The V end lost 0 bases, the J end lost 2 bases, and 7 bases lay between the germline ends. Germline CDR1 is SGHTA and CDR2 is FQGNSA. The CDR3 spans 14 residues.

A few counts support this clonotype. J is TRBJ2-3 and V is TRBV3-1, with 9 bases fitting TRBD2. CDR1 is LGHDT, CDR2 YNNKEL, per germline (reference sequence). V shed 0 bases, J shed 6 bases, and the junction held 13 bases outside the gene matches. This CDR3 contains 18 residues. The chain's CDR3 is CASSQDWVASGNADTQYF. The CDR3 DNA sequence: TGTGCCAGCAGCCAAGATTGGGTGGCTAGCGGGAATGCGGATACGCAGTATTTT.

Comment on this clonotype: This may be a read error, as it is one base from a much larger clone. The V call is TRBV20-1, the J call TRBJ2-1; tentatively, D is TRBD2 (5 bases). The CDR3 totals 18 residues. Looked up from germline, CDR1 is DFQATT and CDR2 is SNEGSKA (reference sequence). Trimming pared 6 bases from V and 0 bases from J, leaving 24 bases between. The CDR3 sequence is CSAHWRVSDVSSYNEQFF. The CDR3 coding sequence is TGCAGTGCCCATTGGCGGGTCTCGGACGTAAGCTCCTACAATGAGCAGTTCTTC.

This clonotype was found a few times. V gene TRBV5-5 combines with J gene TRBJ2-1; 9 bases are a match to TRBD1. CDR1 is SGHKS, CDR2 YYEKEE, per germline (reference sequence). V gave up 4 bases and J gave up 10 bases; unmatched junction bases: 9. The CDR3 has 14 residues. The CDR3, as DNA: TGTGCCAGCAGCCTGACAGGGGGTTGCTACGAGCAGTTCTTC. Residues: CASSLTGGCYEQFF.

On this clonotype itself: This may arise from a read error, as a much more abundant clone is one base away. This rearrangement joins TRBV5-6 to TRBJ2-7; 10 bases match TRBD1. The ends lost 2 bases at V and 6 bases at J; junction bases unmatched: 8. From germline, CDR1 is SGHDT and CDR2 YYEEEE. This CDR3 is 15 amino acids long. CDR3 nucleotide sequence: TGTGCCAGCAGCTTCAGGGGACAGGGGAGTCCCGAGCAGTACTTC. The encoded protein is CASSFRGQGSPEQYF.

The CDR3: CASSRLPEAASGNTIYF. The CDR3 nucleotides are TGTGCCAGCTCGAGATTACCGGAGGCAGCCTCTGGAAACACCATATATTTT. The chain is built from TRBV18 and TRBJ1-3; no definite D call. CDR3 length: 17 residues. Looked up from germline, CDR1 is KGHSH and CDR2 is LQKENI. The V end lost 6 bases, the J end lost 0 bases, and 18 bases lay between the germline ends.

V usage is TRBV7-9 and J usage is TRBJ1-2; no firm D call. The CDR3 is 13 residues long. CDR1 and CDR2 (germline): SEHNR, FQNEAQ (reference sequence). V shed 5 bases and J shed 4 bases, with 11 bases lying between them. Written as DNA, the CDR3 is TGTGCCAGCAGCGCTTCACCGACCTATGGCTACACCTTC. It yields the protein CASSASPTYGYTF.

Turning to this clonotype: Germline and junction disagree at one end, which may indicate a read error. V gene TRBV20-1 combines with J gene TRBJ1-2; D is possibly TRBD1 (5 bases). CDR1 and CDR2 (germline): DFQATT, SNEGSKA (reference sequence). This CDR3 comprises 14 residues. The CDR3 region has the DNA TGCAGTGCTAGAGATCGAGGGGAATCCTATGGCCACACCTTC. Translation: CSARDRGESYGHTF.

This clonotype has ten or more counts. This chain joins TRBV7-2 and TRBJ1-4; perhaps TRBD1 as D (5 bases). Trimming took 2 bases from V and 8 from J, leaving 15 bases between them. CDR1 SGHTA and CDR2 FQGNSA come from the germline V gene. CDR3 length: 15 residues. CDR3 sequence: CASSLNTRGREKLFF. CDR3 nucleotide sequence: TGTGCCAGCAGCTTAAATACTAGGGGTCGAGAAAAACTGTTTTTT.

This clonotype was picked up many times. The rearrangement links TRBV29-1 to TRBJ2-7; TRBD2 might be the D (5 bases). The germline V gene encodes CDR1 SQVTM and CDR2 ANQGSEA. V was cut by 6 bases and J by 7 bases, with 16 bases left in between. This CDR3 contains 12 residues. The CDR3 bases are TGCAGCGTGGACTGCGGAGAGGAAGAGCAGTACTTC. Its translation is CSVDCGEEEQYF.

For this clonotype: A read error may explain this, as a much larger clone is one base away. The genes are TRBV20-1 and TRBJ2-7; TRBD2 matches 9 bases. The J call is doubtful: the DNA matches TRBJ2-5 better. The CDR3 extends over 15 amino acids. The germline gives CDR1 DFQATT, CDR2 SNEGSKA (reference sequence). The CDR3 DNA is TGCAGTGCTAGAGAGGGGAGCGGGGGGCATGAGACCCAGTACTTC. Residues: CSAREGSGGHETQYF.

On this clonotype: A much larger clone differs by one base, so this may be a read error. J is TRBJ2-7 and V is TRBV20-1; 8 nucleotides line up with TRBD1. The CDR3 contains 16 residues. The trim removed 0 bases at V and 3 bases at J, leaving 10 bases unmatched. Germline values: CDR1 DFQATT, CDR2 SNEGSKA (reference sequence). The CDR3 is CSARDMFWTGSYEQYF. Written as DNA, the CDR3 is TGCAGTGCTAGAGATATGTTCTGGACAGGGAGCTACGAGCAGTACTTC.

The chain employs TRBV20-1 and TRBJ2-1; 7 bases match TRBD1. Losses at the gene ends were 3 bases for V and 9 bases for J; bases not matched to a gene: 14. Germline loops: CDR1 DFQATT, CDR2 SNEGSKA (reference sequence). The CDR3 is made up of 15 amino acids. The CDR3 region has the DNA TGCAGTGCTAGCATCCGGGGCAGGGGGTTTGGTGAGCAGTTCTTC. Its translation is CSASIRGRGFGEQFF.

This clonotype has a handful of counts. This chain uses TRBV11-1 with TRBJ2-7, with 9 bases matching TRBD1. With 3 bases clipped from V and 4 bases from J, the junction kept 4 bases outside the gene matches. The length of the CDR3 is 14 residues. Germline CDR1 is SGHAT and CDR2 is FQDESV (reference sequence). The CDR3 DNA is TGTGCCAGCAGCTTTGAGGGACAGGGTTACGAGCAGTACTTC. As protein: CASSFEGQGYEQYF.

CDR3 region: CASSLVFVEQYF. DNA of the CDR3: TGTGCCAGCAGCTTAGTTTTTGTCGAGCAGTACTTC. This chain connects TRBV7-9 to TRBJ2-7; no clear D. The V and J ends lost 1 base and 6 bases respectively, with 7 bases between them. Per the germline V gene, CDR1 is SEHNR and CDR2 is FQNEAQ (reference sequence). The CDR3 spans 12 residues.

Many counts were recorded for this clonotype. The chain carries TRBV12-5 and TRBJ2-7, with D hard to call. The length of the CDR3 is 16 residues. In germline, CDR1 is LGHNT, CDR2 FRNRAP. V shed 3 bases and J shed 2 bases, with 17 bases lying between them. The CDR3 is CASGFMFADGTYEQYF. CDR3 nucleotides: TGTGCTAGTGGTTTTATGTTTGCCGACGGTACCTACGAGCAGTACTTC.

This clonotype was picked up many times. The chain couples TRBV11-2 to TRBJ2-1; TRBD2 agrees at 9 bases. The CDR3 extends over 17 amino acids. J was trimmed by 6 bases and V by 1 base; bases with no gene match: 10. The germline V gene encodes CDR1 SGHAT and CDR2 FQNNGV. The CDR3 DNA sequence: TGTGCCAGCAGCTTAGGTAGCGGGGGCCCCCTGTCCAATGAGCAGTTCTTC. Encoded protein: CASSLGSGGPLSNEQFF.